This T cell receptor beta chain was recorded in a study of regulatory T cells in long-lasting Graves disease. Study-wide findings and caveats: Persistent disease preferred TRBV28, TRBJ1-2 and TRBJ2-5; new disease, TRBV20-1 and TRBJ2-1.

V was cut by 0 bases and J by 6 bases, with 12 bases left in between. Germline CDR1 and CDR2: SGHNT and YENEEA. The CDR3 consists of 15 residues. Remarks on this clonotype: Antigen: not known.

Specified time point: newly diagnosed GD, antithyroid drugs for less than 3 months. The authors made the TCR library using RNA they extracted from PBMCs. Graves' disease diagnosis was established per American Thyroid Association guidelines. Assembly of TCR beta libraries relied on iRepertoire HTBI primers together with Arm-PCR of CDR3 regions. TCRdb ran MiXCR on the multiplex PCR reads and lists one entry per CDR3 protein. The profile shows approximately 350,000 distinct CDR3 sequences, 10% to 15% of them singletons. This sample was shared with a second study, whose subject was T cells in Graves' hyperthyroidism and ophthalmopathy. From that study: RT-PCR in the first round (using the HTBI primer set) targeted the TCR CDR3. Blood also held most thyroid clonotypes expanded beyond 0.001.

The sequenced sample was peripheral blood mononuclear cells (PBMCs), obtained at new diagnosis, from a patient treated with antithyroid drugs. This TCR was sampled from a woman younger than 30 with Graves disease. The chain links TRBV11-3 to TRBJ2-1, with D possibly being TRBD2 (7 bases). The CDR3 coding sequence is TGTGCCAGCAGCTTAGAGGGGGGGGCCTCCAATGAGCAGTTCTTC. It yields the protein CASSLEGGASNEQFF.